This TCR beta chain was documented in a study of blood T cell repertoires in COVID-19. Authors' processing steps: Researchers report that nucleated cell counts were estimated from reference gene primer amplification. Measured with immunoSEQ multiplex PCR; TCRdb has only the in-frame clones, and not every one. That table supplies the V and J calls and clone size; D and trimming were determined from the DNA. The profile covers roughly 400,000 clones, with just under 90% appearing a single time and 1.5% to 2% taken by the ten largest. This clone has only a few counts. Two negative PCRs, clearance, or symptom resolution characterized the recovered Cohort 3 donors. The sequence was collected from a woman aged 25 to 39 who had recovered from COVID-19. Sequences were obtained from PBMCs or T cells enriched from blood (not recorded which).

In DNA form, the CDR3 reads TGTGCCTGGAGTGTATCGGTAGGGGCCGATCAGCCCCAGCATTTT. It yields the protein CAWSVSVGADQPQHF. The chain couples TRBV30 to TRBJ1-5, with a possible D match to TRBD1 (5 bases). CDR1 GTSNPN and CDR2 SVGIG come from the germline V gene (reference sequence). The CDR3 totals 15 residues. V was pared by 0 bases and J by 5 bases, with 14 bases between.